These T cell receptor beta chains were read from a single sample in a study of technical replicates of blood from several donors. Clones were read by immunoSEQ multiplex PCR, and TCRdb kept only the in-frame ones, dropping some. The sample consists of just under 60,000 clones, about 95% of them appearing once. The sequenced sample was PBMCs. The receptor set was obtained from a human donor in good health. Some clones in this sample may be carry-over from other donors' samples. Both conserved end residues are part of each CDR3. Fields, in order: J gene, V gene, D gene, clone size, CDR3 protein, CDR3 DNA. The D gene is left open where the match is weak. Size tells how often a clone was seen (once, few, many) or the class of an expanded clone, and some rows leave it out.

>TRBJ1-6|TRBV7-3|.|.
CASSLNSNSPLHF
TGTGCCAGCAGCTTAAACTCAAATTCACCCCTCCACTTT
>TRBJ2-1|TRBV6-5|TRBD2|.
CASSYRGLAGNEQFF
TGTGCCAGCAGTTACCGCGGTCTAGCGGGAAATGAGCAGTTCTTC
>TRBJ1-5|TRBV19|.|.
CASSPGGRGGQPQHF
TGTGCCAGTTCCCCCGGGGGTAGGGGCGGTCAGCCCCAGCATTTT
>TRBJ2-2|TRBV7-6|.|.
CASSTSGTGELFF
TGTGCCAGCAGCACATCCGGGACCGGGGAGCTGTTTTTT
>TRBJ1-4|TRBV7-9|TRBD1|.
CASRSRQGATNEKLFF
TGTGCCAGCAGATCGAGACAGGGGGCGACTAATGAAAAACTGTTTTTT
>TRBJ1-4|TRBV6-6|TRBD1|.
CASGTVNEKLFF
TGTGCCAGCGGGACAGTTAATGAAAAACTGTTTTTT
>TRBJ2-3|TRBV6-6|TRBD1|.
CASSPGGGTDTQYF
TGTGCCAGCAGCCCAGGGGGCGGCACAGATACGCAGTATTTT
>TRBJ2-3|TRBV6-1|TRBD1|.
CASSGQGARPGYF
TGTGCCAGCAGTGGACAGGGGGCCCGGCCGGGGTATTTT
>TRBJ1-5|TRBV30|TRBD1|once
CAWSRTGNNQPQHF
TGTGCCTGGAGTCGGACAGGGAACAATCAGCCCCAGCATTTT
>TRBJ1-1|TRBV27|.|.
CASSLRGSENTEAFF
TGTGCCAGCAGTTTAAGAGGGTCGGAGAACACTGAAGCTTTCTTT
>TRBJ2-1|TRBV9|.|.
CASSVGLMGGYNEQFF
TGTGCCAGCAGCGTAGGGCTAATGGGAGGTTACAATGAGCAGTTCTTC
>TRBJ2-3|TRBV18|.|.
CASSPGIGPDTQYF
TGTGCCAGCTCACCCGGGATAGGCCCAGATACGCAGTATTTT
>TRBJ2-7|TRBV4-2|TRBD2|.
CASSQEETSGISYEQYF
TGTGCCAGCAGCCAAGAAGAGACTAGCGGGATTTCCTACGAGCAGTACTTC
>TRBJ2-1|TRBV5-4|TRBD1|.
CASRPRDRGNNEQFF
TGTGCCAGCAGACCCAGGGACAGGGGGAACAATGAGCAGTTCTTC
>TRBJ2-5|TRBV14|TRBD2|once
CASSQGLARETQYF
TGTGCCAGCAGCCAAGGACTAGCGCGGGAGACCCAGTACTTC
>TRBJ2-5|TRBV4-1|TRBD1|.
CASSQDVVTGVGKTQYF
TGCGCCAGCAGCCAAGATGTGGTGACAGGGGTGGGAAAGACCCAGTACTTC
>TRBJ1-6|TRBV5-1|.|.
CASSLAWPPSYNSPLHF
TGCGCCAGCAGCTTGGCCTGGCCGCCCTCCTATAATTCACCCCTCCACTTT
>TRBJ2-7|TRBV5-1|TRBD2|.
CASSLVIAGGSEQYF
TGCGCCAGCAGCTTGGTAATAGCGGGGGGATCCGAGCAGTACTTC
>TRBJ2-5|TRBV30|TRBD2|.
CACNFLRLAERVTQYF
TGTGCCTGCAACTTCCTGAGACTAGCGGAAAGGGTGACCCAGTACTTC
>TRBJ1-6|TRBV18|TRBD1|.
CASSPGRQGAYSPLHF
TGTGCCAGCTCACCGGGGCGACAGGGGGCCTATTCACCCCTCCACTTT
>TRBJ1-2|TRBV7-2|.|once
CASSFAMGGYGYTF
TGTGCCAGCAGCTTCGCAATGGGGGGTTATGGCTACACCTTC
>TRBJ1-1|TRBV19|.|.
CATSGFTEAFF
TGTGCCACCTCGGGTTTCACTGAAGCTTTCTTT
>TRBJ1-6|TRBV4-1|.|.
CASSQGPRNSPLHF
TGCGCCAGCAGCCAAGGTCCCAGGAACTCACCCCTCCACTTT
>TRBJ2-1|TRBV11-3|.|.
CASSLGVEVEQFF
TGTGCCAGCAGCTTAGGAGTAGAAGTTGAGCAGTTCTTC
>TRBJ2-5|TRBV7-2|TRBD2|.
CASSHGLAGLQETQYF
TGTGCCAGCAGCCATGGATTAGCGGGGCTTCAAGAGACCCAGTACTTC
>TRBJ2-3|TRBV7-2|TRBD2|.
CASSLVGLAADTQYF
TGTGCCAGCAGCTTAGTAGGACTAGCGGCAGATACGCAGTATTTT
>TRBJ2-3|TRBV7-3|.|.
CASSSSPWGDSSTDTQYF
TGTGCCAGCAGCTCCTCCCCCTGGGGGGACAGTAGCACAGATACGCAGTATTTT
>TRBJ1-5|TRBV14|.|.
CASSQREGRVQPQHF
TGTGCCAGCAGCCAACGCGAGGGGAGGGTTCAGCCCCAGCATTTT
>TRBJ1-4|TRBV12-5|.|once
CASGREPNEKLFF
TGTGCTAGTGGTAGAGAGCCTAATGAAAAACTGTTTTTT
>TRBJ2-1|TRBV13|.|.
CASSAQDYEQFF
TGTGCCAGCAGCGCTCAGGATTATGAGCAGTTCTTC
>TRBJ1-2|TRBV12-5|TRBD1|few
CASGFQGEEYGYTF
TGTGCTAGTGGTTTTCAGGGGGAGGAATATGGCTACACCTTC
>TRBJ1-1|TRBV30|.|.
CAWSGKGLNTEAFF
TGTGCCTGGAGTGGGAAGGGGTTGAACACTGAAGCTTTCTTT
>TRBJ2-2|TRBV12-5|.|.
CASGLTGTGELFF
TGTGCTAGTGGTTTGACAGGGACCGGGGAGCTGTTTTTT
>TRBJ1-4|TRBV7-2|.|.
CASSLRASPTNEKLFF
TGTGCCAGCAGCTTACGAGCGAGTCCCACTAATGAAAAACTGTTTTTT
>TRBJ1-4|TRBV4-3|TRBD1|.
CASSHKTGTGNEKLFF
TGCGCCAGCAGCCATAAAACCGGGACAGGGAATGAAAAACTGTTTTTT
>TRBJ2-7|TRBV29-1|TRBD1|.
CSVGQGVYEQYF
TGCAGCGTTGGACAGGGAGTCTACGAGCAGTACTTC
>TRBJ1-6|TRBV5-6|TRBD1|.
CASSLGTGAADSPLHF
TGTGCCAGCAGCTTGGGGACAGGGGCTGCGGATTCACCCCTCCACTTT
>TRBJ2-7|TRBV7-9|.|.
CASSLELFYEQYF
TGTGCCAGCAGCTTAGAACTATTCTACGAGCAGTACTTC
>TRBJ2-5|TRBV4-1|TRBD2|.
CASSLGLAGETQYF
TGCGCCAGCAGCTTGGGACTAGCGGGAGAGACCCAGTACTTC
>TRBJ1-2|TRBV19|.|.
CASSDGVESGYTF
TGTGCCAGTAGTGACGGGGTTGAGTCAGGCTACACCTTC
>TRBJ2-2|TRBV6-6|.|once
CASHTGLAGNTGELFF
TGTGCCAGCCACACCGGACTGGCGGGGAACACCGGGGAGCTGTTTTTT
>TRBJ2-1|TRBV19|.|.
CASSIRGGYNEQFF
TGTGCCAGTAGTATTCGCGGCGGATACAATGAGCAGTTCTTC
>TRBJ2-7|TRBV7-2|.|few
CASSLDVLWEQYF
TGTGCCAGCAGCTTAGACGTACTCTGGGAGCAGTACTTC
>TRBJ1-1|TRBV7-9|.|.
CASRKGGTEAFF
TGTGCCAGCAGGAAAGGGGGTACTGAAGCTTTCTTT
>TRBJ2-7|TRBV5-1|.|.
CASSLGGAVSYEQYF
TGCGCCAGCAGCTTGGGGGGAGCCGTCTCCTACGAGCAGTACTTC
>TRBJ2-7|TRBV19|.|.
CASSTDKYEQYF
TGTGCCAGTAGTACCGACAAGTACGAGCAGTACTTC
>TRBJ1-2|TRBV2|TRBD1|.
CASSRTGSNGYTF
TGTGCCAGCAGTCGGACAGGGTCCAATGGCTACACCTTC
>TRBJ2-7|TRBV5-1|.|.
CASSLEGGWEQYF
TGCGCCAGCAGCTTGGAAGGAGGGTGGGAGCAGTACTTC
>TRBJ1-2|TRBV2|TRBD1|.
CASSRQGESYGYTF
TGTGCCAGCAGTCGACAGGGGGAGAGCTATGGCTACACCTTC
>TRBJ1-1|TRBV23-1|.|.
CAPKGDGLNTEAFF
TGCGCCCCGAAGGGGGACGGCCTGAACACTGAAGCTTTCTTT
>TRBJ2-1|TRBV11-1|TRBD2|.
CASSSGLAGGNEQFF
TGTGCCAGCAGCTCGGGACTAGCGGGGGGCAATGAGCAGTTCTTC
>TRBJ1-2|TRBV30|.|.
CAWDRTNYGYTF
TGTGCCTGGGACAGAACTAACTATGGCTACACCTTC
>TRBJ2-1|TRBV12-5|TRBD2|.
CASGLGGGRSEQFF
TGTGCTAGTGGTTTGGGTGGCGGGAGAAGTGAGCAGTTCTTC
>TRBJ2-7|TRBV10-3|.|.
CAISEDSSSYEQYF
TGTGCCATCAGCGAGGACTCGAGCTCCTACGAGCAGTACTTC
>TRBJ2-3|TRBV9|.|.
CASSARLDDTQYF
TGTGCCAGCAGCGCCCGCTTAGATGATACGCAGTATTTT
>TRBJ1-5|TRBV10-3|TRBD1|.
CAISRTGMVDQPQHF
TGTGCCATCAGTAGGACAGGGATGGTCGATCAGCCCCAGCATTTT
>TRBJ2-5|TRBV5-1|TRBD2|.
CASSDSSGEETQYF
TGCGCCAGCAGCGACTCTAGCGGGGAGGAGACCCAGTACTTC
>TRBJ2-3|TRBV9|.|.
CASSVGQRRSTDTQYF
TGTGCCAGCAGCGTAGGCCAGCGGAGAAGCACAGATACGCAGTATTTT
>TRBJ1-4|TRBV18|.|once
CASAQGVNEKLFF
TGTGCCAGCGCACAGGGAGTTAATGAAAAACTGTTTTTT
>TRBJ1-3|TRBV18|.|.
CASSPGHGSGNTIYF
TGTGCCAGCTCACCAGGACACGGCTCTGGAAACACCATATATTTT